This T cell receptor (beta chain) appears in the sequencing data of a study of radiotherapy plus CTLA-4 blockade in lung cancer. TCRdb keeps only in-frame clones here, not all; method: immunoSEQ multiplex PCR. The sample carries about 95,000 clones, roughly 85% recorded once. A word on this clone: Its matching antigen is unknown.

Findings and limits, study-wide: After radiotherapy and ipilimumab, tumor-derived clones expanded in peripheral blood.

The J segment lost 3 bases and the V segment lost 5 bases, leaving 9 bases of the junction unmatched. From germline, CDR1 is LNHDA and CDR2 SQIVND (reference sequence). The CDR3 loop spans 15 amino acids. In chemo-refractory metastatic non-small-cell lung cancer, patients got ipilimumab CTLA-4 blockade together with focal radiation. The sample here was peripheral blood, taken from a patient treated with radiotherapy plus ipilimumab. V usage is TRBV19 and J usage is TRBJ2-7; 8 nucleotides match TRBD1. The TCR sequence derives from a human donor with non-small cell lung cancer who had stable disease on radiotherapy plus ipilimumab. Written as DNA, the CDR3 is TGTGCCAGTAGTGACCCCGGACAGGGAAGCTACGAGCAGTACTTC. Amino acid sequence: CASSDPGQGSYEQYF.